These T cell receptor beta chains were read from a single sample in a study of blood T cell repertoires in COVID-19. Clones were read by immunoSEQ multiplex PCR, and TCRdb kept only the in-frame ones, dropping some. The table lists approximately 200,000 clones, approximately 88% of them singletons. The sample taken for sequencing was PBMCs or T cells enriched from blood (not recorded which). All receptors come from a man younger than 35 with acute COVID-19. CDR3s include the opening cysteine and the closing phenylalanine or tryptophan. A D gene is named only where the DNA matches it firmly. A row's size may be missing; if present it is once, few, many or a size class.

v_call	d_call	clone_size	cdr3_length	j_call	cdr3_nt	cdr3_aa
TRBV18	TRBD2	NA	16	TRBJ2-1	TGTGCCAGCTCACGACTGACTAGCCCGCCAAACAATGAGCAGTTCTTC	CASSRLTSPPNNEQFF
TRBV6-2/TRBV6-3	TRBD2	NA	15	TRBJ2-3	TGTGCCAGCAGTTCAGGACTAGCGGACACAGATACGCAGTATTTT	CASSSGLADTDTQYF
TRBV21-1	NA	NA	21	TRBJ2-1	TGTGCCAGCAGCCCCCCGCCGGGCCACCTGGTAGCGGGAGGCCCTTTTTATGAGCAGTTCTTC	CASSPPPGHLVAGGPFYEQFF
TRBV28	NA	NA	15	TRBJ2-2	TGTGCCAGCACCCCGTTGGCTAGCGACCCCGGGGAGCTGTTTTTT	CASTPLASDPGELFF
TRBV25-1	TRBD2	NA	16	TRBJ2-1	TGTGCCAGCAGTCAAAGACTAGCGGGAGAGGTAAATGAGCAGTTCTTC	CASSQRLAGEVNEQFF
TRBV5-4	NA	many	17	TRBJ2-5	TGTGCCAGCAGCTTAAGTCAGGGCCTTCGATCACAAGAGACCCAGTACTTC	CASSLSQGLRSQETQYF
TRBV7-8	NA	NA	13	TRBJ1-3	TGTGCCAGCAGCTTAGATTTCAGGAACACCATATATTTT	CASSLDFRNTIYF
TRBV11-2	NA	NA	16	TRBJ2-1	TGTGCCAGCAGCTTGAGTGGGACTCTCCGGAACAATGAGCAGTTCTTC	CASSLSGTLRNNEQFF
TRBV7-6	NA	NA	15	TRBJ2-1	TGTGCCAGCAGCTTAGCCTCGACTACTTCCAATGAGCAGTTCTTC	CASSLASTTSNEQFF
TRBV10-3	TRBD2	once	15	TRBJ2-7	TGTGCCATCGGCCCCGGGACTAGCGGGTCCTACGAGCAGTACTTC	CAIGPGTSGSYEQYF
TRBV29-1	TRBD1	NA	11	TRBJ1-2	TGCAGCGAAGGGACAGACTATGGCTACACCTTC	CSEGTDYGYTF
TRBV30	TRBD2	NA	16	TRBJ2-7	TGTGCCTGGGACCTAGGACTAGCGGGAACCGCCTACGAGCAGTACTTC	CAWDLGLAGTAYEQYF
TRBV5-5	TRBD1	NA	13	TRBJ2-4	TGTGCCAGCAGCTCGGACAGGGTGAACATTCAGTACTTC	CASSSDRVNIQYF
TRBV6-5	NA	NA	12	TRBJ2-7	TGTGCCAGCAGCATGGACAGTTACGAGCAGTACTTC	CASSMDSYEQYF
TRBV6-2/TRBV6-3	NA	once	11	TRBJ2-2	TGTGCCAGCAGTTTCGGCGGGGAGCTGTTTTTT	CASSFGGELFF
TRBV9	TRBD2	NA	15	TRBJ2-2	TGTGCCAGCAGCGTTACGGGGGGTACCCCCGGGGAGCTGTTTTTT	CASSVTGGTPGELFF